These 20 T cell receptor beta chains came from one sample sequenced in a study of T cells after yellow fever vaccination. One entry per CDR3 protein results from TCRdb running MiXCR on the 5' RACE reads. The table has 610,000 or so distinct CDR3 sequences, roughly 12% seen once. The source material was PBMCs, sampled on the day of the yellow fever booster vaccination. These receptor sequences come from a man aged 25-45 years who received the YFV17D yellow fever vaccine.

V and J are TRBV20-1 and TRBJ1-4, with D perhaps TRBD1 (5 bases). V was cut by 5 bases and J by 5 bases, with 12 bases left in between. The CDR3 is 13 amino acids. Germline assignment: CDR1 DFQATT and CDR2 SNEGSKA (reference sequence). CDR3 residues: CSAQSWGNEKLFF. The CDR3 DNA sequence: TGCAGTGCTCAATCTTGGGGGAATGAAAAACTGTTTTTT.

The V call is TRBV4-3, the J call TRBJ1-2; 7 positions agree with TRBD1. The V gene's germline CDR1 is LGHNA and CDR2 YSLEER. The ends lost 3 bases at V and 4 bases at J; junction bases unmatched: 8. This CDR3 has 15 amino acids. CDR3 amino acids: CASSHRDSQLYGYTF. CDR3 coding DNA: TGCGCCAGCAGCCACCGGGACAGCCAACTCTATGGCTACACCTTC.

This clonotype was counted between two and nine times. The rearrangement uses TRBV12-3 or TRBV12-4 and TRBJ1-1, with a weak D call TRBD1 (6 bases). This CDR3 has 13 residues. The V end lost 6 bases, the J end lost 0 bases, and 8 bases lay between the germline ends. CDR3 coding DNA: TGTGCCAGCAGGGGACAAATGAACACTGAAGCTTTCTTT. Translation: CASRGQMNTEAFF.

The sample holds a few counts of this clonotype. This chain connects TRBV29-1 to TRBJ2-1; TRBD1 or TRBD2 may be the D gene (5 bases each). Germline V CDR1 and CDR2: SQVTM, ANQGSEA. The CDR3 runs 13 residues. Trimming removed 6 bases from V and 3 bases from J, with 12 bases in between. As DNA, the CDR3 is TGCAGCGTCGGGACCGCGTTCTACAATGAGCAGTTCTTC. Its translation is CSVGTAFYNEQFF.

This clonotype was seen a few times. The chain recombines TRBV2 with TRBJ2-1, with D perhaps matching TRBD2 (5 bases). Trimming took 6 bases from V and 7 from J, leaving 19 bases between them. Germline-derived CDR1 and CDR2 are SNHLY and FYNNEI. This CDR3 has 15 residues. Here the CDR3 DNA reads TGTGCCAGCAGCGAGTCGGGAATAGCCAAAAATGAGCAGTTCTTC. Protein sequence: CASSESGIAKNEQFF.

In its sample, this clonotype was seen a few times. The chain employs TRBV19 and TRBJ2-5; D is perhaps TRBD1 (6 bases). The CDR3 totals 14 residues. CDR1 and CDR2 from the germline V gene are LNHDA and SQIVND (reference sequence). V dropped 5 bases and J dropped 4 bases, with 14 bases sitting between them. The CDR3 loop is CASSSRGQRETQYF. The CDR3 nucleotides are TGTGCCAGTAGTTCCAGGGGCCAGAGAGAGACCCAGTACTTC.

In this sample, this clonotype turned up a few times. The CDR3 here is CASSQSTGGGSVYTDTQYF. The CDR3 DNA reads as TGTGCCAGCAGCCAATCTACAGGTGGGGGTAGCGTGTACACAGATACGCAGTATTTT. The chain links TRBV11-2 to TRBJ2-3; D assignment may be TRBD1 or TRBD2 (5 bases each). Trimming shortened V by 5 bases and J by 2 bases, and 26 bases separated the two germline ends. CDR3 length equals 19 residues. The germline CDR1 and CDR2 sequences are SGHAT and FQNNGV.

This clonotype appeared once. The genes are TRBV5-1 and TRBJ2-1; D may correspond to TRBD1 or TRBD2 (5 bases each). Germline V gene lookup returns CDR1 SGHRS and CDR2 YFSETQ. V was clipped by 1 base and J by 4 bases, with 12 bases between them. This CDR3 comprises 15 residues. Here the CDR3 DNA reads TGCGCCAGCAGCTTGAATCAGGGACGGTACAATGAGCAGTTCTTC. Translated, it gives CASSLNQGRYNEQFF.

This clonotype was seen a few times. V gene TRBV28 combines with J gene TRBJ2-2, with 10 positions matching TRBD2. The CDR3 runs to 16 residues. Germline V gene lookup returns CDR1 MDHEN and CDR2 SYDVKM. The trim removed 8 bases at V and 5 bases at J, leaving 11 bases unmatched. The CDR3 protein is CASASRLAGGTGELFF. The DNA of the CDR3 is TGTGCCAGCGCCTCAAGACTAGCGGGCGGGACCGGGGAGCTGTTTTTT.

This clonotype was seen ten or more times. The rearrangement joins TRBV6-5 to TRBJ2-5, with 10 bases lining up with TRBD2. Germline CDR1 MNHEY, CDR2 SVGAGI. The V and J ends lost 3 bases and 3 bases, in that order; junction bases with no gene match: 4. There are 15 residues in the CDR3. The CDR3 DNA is TGTGCCAGCAGTTATACTAGCGGGGACAAAGAGACCCAGTACTTC. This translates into CASSYTSGDKETQYF.

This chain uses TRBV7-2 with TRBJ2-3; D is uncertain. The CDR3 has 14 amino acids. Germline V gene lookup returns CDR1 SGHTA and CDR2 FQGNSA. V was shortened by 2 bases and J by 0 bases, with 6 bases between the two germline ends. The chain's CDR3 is CASSLKASTDTQYF. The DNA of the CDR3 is TGTGCCAGCAGCTTAAAAGCTAGCACAGATACGCAGTATTTT. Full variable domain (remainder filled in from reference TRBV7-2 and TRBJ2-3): GAGVSQSPSNKVTEKGKDVELRCDPISGHTALYWYRQSLGQGLEFLIYFQGNSAPDKSGLPSDRFSAERTGGSVSTLTIQRTQQEDSAVYLCASSLKASTDTQYFGPGTRLTVL.

The chain's CDR3 is CASSLHLARSSYNEQFF. In DNA form, the CDR3 reads TGCGCCAGCAGCTTGCACTTAGCCAGGAGCTCCTACAATGAGCAGTTCTTC. The chain recombines TRBV5-1 with TRBJ2-1; D gene unclear. Germline V CDR1 and CDR2: SGHRS, YFSETQ. V gave up 1 base and J gave up 0 bases, with 14 bases separating them. The CDR3 covers 17 residues.

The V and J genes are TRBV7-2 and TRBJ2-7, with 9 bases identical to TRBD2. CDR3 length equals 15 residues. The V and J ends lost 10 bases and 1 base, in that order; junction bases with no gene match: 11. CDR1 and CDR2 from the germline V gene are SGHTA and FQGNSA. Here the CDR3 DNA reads TGTGCCACCGCACAAACTAGCGGGCTTTCCTACGAGCAGTACTTC. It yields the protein CATAQTSGLSYEQYF.

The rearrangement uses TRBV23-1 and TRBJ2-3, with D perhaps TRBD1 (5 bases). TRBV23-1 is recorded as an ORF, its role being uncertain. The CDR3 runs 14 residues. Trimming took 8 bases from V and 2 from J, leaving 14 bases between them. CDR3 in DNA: TGCGCCAGCGGCCGACAGCTAAACACAGATACGCAGTATTTT. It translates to CASGRQLNTDTQYF.

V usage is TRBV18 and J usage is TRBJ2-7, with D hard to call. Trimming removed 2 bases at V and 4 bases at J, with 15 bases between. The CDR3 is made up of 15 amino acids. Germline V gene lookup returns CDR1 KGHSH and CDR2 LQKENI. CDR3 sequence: CASSPTPLQGYEQYF. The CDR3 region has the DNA TGTGCCAGCTCACCAACGCCGCTTCAAGGTTACGAGCAGTACTTC.

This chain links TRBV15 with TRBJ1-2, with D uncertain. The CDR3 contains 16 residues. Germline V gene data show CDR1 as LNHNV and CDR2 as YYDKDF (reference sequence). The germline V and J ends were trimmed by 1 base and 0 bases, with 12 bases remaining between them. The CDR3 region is CATSRVWNPTNYGYTF. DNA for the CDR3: TGTGCCACCAGCAGAGTCTGGAACCCTACTAACTATGGCTACACCTTC.

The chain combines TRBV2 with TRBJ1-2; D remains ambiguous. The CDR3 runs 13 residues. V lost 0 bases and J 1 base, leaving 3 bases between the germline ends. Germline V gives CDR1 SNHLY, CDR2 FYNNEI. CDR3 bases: TGTGCCAGCAGTGAAGCAGTTAACTATGGCTACACCTTC. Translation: CASSEAVNYGYTF. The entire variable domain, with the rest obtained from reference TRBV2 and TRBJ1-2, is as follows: EPEVTQTPSHQVTQMGQEVILRCVPISNHLYFYWYRQILGQKVEFLVSFYNNEISEKSEIFDDQFSVERPDGSNFTLKIRSTKLEDSAMYFCASSEAVNYGYTFGSGTRLTVV.

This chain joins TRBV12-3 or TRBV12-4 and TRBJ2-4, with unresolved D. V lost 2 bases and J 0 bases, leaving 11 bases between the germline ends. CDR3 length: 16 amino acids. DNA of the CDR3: TGTGCCAGCAGTTTATCTGAGATCATAGCCAAAAACATTCAGTACTTC. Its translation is CASSLSEIIAKNIQYF.

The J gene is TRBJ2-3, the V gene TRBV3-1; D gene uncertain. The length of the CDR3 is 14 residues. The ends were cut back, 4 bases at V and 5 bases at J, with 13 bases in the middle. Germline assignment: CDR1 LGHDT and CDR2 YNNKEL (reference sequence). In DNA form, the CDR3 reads TGTGCCAGCAGCCCCAAAAGCCTCTTAGATACGCAGTATTTT. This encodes CASSPKSLLDTQYF.

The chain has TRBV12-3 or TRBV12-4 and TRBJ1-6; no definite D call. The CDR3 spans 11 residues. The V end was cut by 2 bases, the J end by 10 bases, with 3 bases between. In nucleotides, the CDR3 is TGTGCCAGCAGTTTAAGGTCACCCCTCCACTTT. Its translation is CASSLRSPLHF.